This entry lists 20 T cell receptor beta chains sequenced from one sample in a study of shared clonotypes between healthy human individuals. Measured with immunoSEQ multiplex PCR; TCRdb has only the in-frame clones, and not every one. The sample shows 2 million or so clones, 85% to 95% of them seen only once. The sequencing sample was made of naive CD4+ T cells sorted from blood. Sample subset: CD45RA+ positively selected. The receptors come from a young man in good health.

J is TRBJ1-4 and V is TRBV18; maybe TRBD1 (5 bases). Trimming left V 4 bases short and J 8 bases short, with 14 bases between. This CDR3 comprises 14 residues. In germline, CDR1 is KGHSH, CDR2 LQKENI. CDR3 in amino acids: CASSRGLAGEKLFF. In nucleotides, the CDR3 is TGTGCCAGCTCACGGGGACTAGCGGGAGAAAAACTGTTTTTT.

The gene calls are TRBV6-6 and TRBJ2-7, with 9 bases fitting TRBD2. J lost 1 base, V lost 5 bases, and 6 bases had no gene match. This CDR3 has 15 amino acids. Germline V gene lookup returns CDR1 MNHNY and CDR2 SVGAGI (reference sequence). The CDR3 spells CASSAVAGASYEQYF. CDR3 coding DNA: TGTGCCAGCAGTGCAGTAGCGGGAGCATCCTACGAGCAGTACTTC.

As for this clone: The sample has other DNA sequences that encode this CDR3 too. The chain combines TRBV6-5 with TRBJ1-6; D perhaps matches TRBD1 (5 bases). Germline values: CDR1 MNHEY, CDR2 SVGAGI. CDR3 length equals 11 residues. V lost 8 bases and J 7 bases, leaving 6 bases between the germline ends. CDR3 coding DNA: TGTGCCAGCGGGGGGAATTCACCCCTCCACTTT. Protein product: CASGGNSPLHF.

The chain links TRBV28 to TRBJ2-2; TRBD2 agrees at 7 bases. With 2 bases clipped from V and 2 bases from J, the junction kept 2 bases outside the gene matches. The germline V gene has CDR1 MDHEN and CDR2 SYDVKM. The CDR3 consists of 15 residues. This CDR3 reads CASSLAGVNTGELFF. The DNA of the CDR3 is TGTGCCAGCAGTTTAGCGGGGGTTAACACCGGGGAGCTGTTTTTT.

The chain joins TRBV19 to TRBJ2-3; TRBD2 matches 9 bases. The germline CDR1 and CDR2 sequences are LNHDA and SQIVND (reference sequence). The CDR3 totals 19 residues. Losses at the gene ends were 1 base for V and 1 base for J; bases not matched to a gene: 12. The CDR3 sequence: CASSIASAAGGPGTDTQYF. CDR3 in DNA: TGTGCCAGTAGTATAGCCTCTGCAGCGGGAGGCCCTGGCACAGATACGCAGTATTTT.

This clone was recorded once. The rearrangement uses TRBV11-2 and TRBJ2-1; 9 bases match TRBD2. CDR3 length: 14 residues. V was clipped by 4 bases and J by 3 bases; unmatched bases: 1. Germline values: CDR1 SGHAT, CDR2 FQNNGV. CDR3 sequence (DNA): TGTGCCAGCAGCTATAGCGGGAGCTACAATGAGCAGTTCTTC. Its translation is CASSYSGSYNEQFF.

The chain employs TRBV6-1 and TRBJ2-7, with 7 nucleotides matching TRBD1. Unmatched junction bases numbered 16, after V lost 3 bases and J lost 2 bases. This CDR3 spans 18 amino acids. Germline lookup yields CDR1 MNHNS and CDR2 SASEGT. The CDR3 region is CASSDRWGRDSPTYEQYF. The CDR3 region has the DNA TGTGCCAGCAGTGACCGATGGGGTCGGGACAGCCCGACCTACGAGCAGTACTTC.

The chain has TRBV7-8 and TRBJ2-7; D remains ambiguous. The CDR3 consists of 13 residues. CDR1 is SGHVS and CDR2 is FQNEAQ in the germline V gene. The V gene lost 1 base and the J gene lost 2 bases, with 6 bases spanning the gap. The CDR3 nucleotides read TGTGCCAGCAGCTTAGGGTCAGCCTACGAGCAGTACTTC. Translating it yields CASSLGSAYEQYF.

This clone was seen just once. The chain links TRBV5-4 to TRBJ2-3; 7 nucleotides align to TRBD1. The CDR3 runs to 14 residues. CDR1 is SGHNT, CDR2 YYREEE, per germline (reference sequence). The J segment lost 4 bases and the V segment lost 4 bases, leaving 6 bases of the junction unmatched. CDR3 sequence reads: CASSAATGSDTQYF. The CDR3 region has the DNA TGTGCCAGCAGCGCCGCGACAGGGTCAGATACGCAGTATTTT. The variable domain in full, completed from reference TRBV5-4 and TRBJ2-3, reads ETGVTQSPTHLIKTRGQQVTLRCSSQSGHNTVSWYQQALGQGPQFIFQYYREEENGRGNFPPRFSGLQFPNYSSELNVNALELDDSALYLCASSAATGSDTQYFGPGTRLTVL.

The V gene is TRBV25-1, the J gene TRBJ2-1, with TRBD2 identical over 8 bases. The CDR3 consists of 16 residues. CDR1 is MGHDK and CDR2 is SYGVNS in the germline V gene. V lost 3 bases to trimming and J lost 8 bases; unmatched junction nucleotides: 12. The CDR3 reads CASSDSGLGSRDEQFF. The CDR3 DNA follows: TGTGCCAGCAGTGATTCGGGACTAGGCTCGAGGGATGAGCAGTTCTTC.

This chain connects TRBV27 to TRBJ1-6, with 7 bases that match TRBD1. The CDR3 contains 14 residues. After removal of 3 bases from V and 11 bases from J, the junction contained 7 bases not matched to a gene. Germline values: CDR1 MNHEY, CDR2 SMNVEV (reference sequence). The CDR3, as DNA: TGTGCCAGCAGTTTTCAGGGGGGCATGACACCCCTCCACTTT. Its protein product is CASSFQGGMTPLHF.

This chain links TRBV19 with TRBJ2-2; 11 positions match TRBD1. CDR3 length equals 18 residues. Germline values: CDR1 LNHDA, CDR2 SQIVND (reference sequence). V lost 2 bases and J lost 7; bases outside the gene matches: 12. In DNA, the CDR3 is TGTGCCAGTAGTATACCCCCAGGACAGGGGGCGCGAAACGGGGAGCTGTTTTTT. It encodes CASSIPPGQGARNGELFF. The whole variable domain, filled in from reference TRBV19 and TRBJ2-2, reads DGGITQSPKYLFRKEGQNVTLSCEQNLNHDAMYWYRQDPGQGLRLIYYSQIVNDFQKGDIAEGYSVSREKKESFPLTVTSAQKNPTAFYLCASSIPPGQGARNGELFFGEGSRLTVL.

This chain uses TRBV5-4 with TRBJ2-3; possible D gene TRBD1, 6 bases. The CDR3 has 17 residues. In germline, CDR1 is SGHNT, CDR2 YYREEE (reference sequence). V lost 5 bases, J lost 6 bases, and 25 bases lay in between. CDR3 sequence: CASSPPKGGRGADTQYF. The CDR3 DNA reads TGTGCCAGCAGTCCCCCTAAGGGCGGCAGGGGAGCGGATACGCAGTATTTT.

The gene calls are TRBV6-1 and TRBJ2-3, with D possibly TRBD1 on 6 matching bases. CDR1 is MNHNS, CDR2 SASEGT, per germline. The V end lost 4 bases, the J end lost 1 base, and 9 bases lay between the germline ends. This CDR3 is built from 14 residues. The DNA for the CDR3 is TGTGCCAGCAGTGGTAACAGGGGCACAGATACGCAGTATTTT. Translating it yields CASSGNRGTDTQYF.

The V and J genes are TRBV7-9 and TRBJ2-7; 11 bases align to TRBD1. This CDR3 region has 16 residues. CDR1 and CDR2 from the germline V gene are SEHNR and FQNEAQ (reference sequence). With 5 bases clipped from V and 3 bases from J, the junction kept 9 bases outside the gene matches. The CDR3 nucleotides are TGTGCCAGCAGCCCCCGCCGGGACAGGGGGTACTACGAGCAGTACTTC. Translating gives CASSPRRDRGYYEQYF.

Note on this clone: A junction boundary mismatches the germline segment, possibly from a read error. The rearrangement joins TRBV5-1 to TRBJ1-2; 8 bases align to TRBD1. The CDR3 totals 11 residues. Germline V gene sequence: CDR1 SGHRS, CDR2 YFSETQ. In DNA form, the CDR3 reads TGCGCCAGCAGCTTGGAGTCGGGACAGGTCTTC. This translates into CASSLESGQVF.

The gene calls are TRBV28 and TRBJ1-6, with TRBD1 as a possible D gene (5 bases). Deletions cut 2 bases from V and 8 bases from J, with 25 bases between. The CDR3 covers 19 residues. Germline CDR1 MDHEN, CDR2 SYDVKM. CDR3 nucleotide sequence: TGTGCCAGCAGTTTAGGGGAATTGAGGGGCAGGGTGTTTGATTCACCCCTCCACTTT. Amino acid sequence: CASSLGELRGRVFDSPLHF.

V and J are TRBV30 and TRBJ2-3; 11 nucleotides align to TRBD2. The trim removed 4 bases at V and 0 bases at J, leaving 0 bases unmatched. The CDR3 is made up of 14 amino acids. Germline V gene lookup returns CDR1 GTSNPN and CDR2 SVGIG (reference sequence). The CDR3 DNA follows: TGTGCCTGGACTAGCGGGAGGAGCACAGATACGCAGTATTTT. Its translation: CAWTSGRSTDTQYF.

The V and J genes are TRBV9 and TRBJ2-1; D might be TRBD2 (5 bases). The CDR3 totals 15 residues. V shed 4 bases and J shed 3 bases, with 14 bases lying between them. In germline, CDR1 is SGDLS, CDR2 YYNGEE. The DNA for the CDR3 is TGTGCCAGCAGCCTCGCGGGCGGGCTCTACAATGAGCAGTTCTTC. Its protein is CASSLAGGLYNEQFF.

This chain joins TRBV11-2 and TRBJ2-7; 7 bases are a match to TRBD2. The V segment lost 4 bases and the J segment 2 bases; nucleotides outside the gene matches: 5. This CDR3 has 14 residues. The germline V gene encodes CDR1 SGHAT and CDR2 FQNNGV. The CDR3: CASSWASGPYEQYF. The CDR3 nucleotides read TGTGCCAGCAGCTGGGCTAGCGGACCCTACGAGCAGTACTTC.